This is a list of T cell receptor beta chains from one sample in a study of T cells expressing NK-cell markers. For each CDR3 protein, TCRdb gives one entry from its re-call of the 5' RACE reads, without DNA. Its clone listing holds 200,000 to 300,000 distinct CDR3 sequences. The sample taken for sequencing was blood T cells: a sorted CD56 or NKG2C T cell subset, CD4+ or CD8+ T cells, or bulk PBMC T cells (not recorded which). The receptor source for this set is a man aged 18 to 30 in good health. The CDR3 runs from the conserved cysteine through the conserved F or W. The order of the fields is J gene, V gene, CDR3 protein.

j_call: TRBJ2-3; v_call: TRBV29-1; cdr3_aa: CSVEKGSSTDTQYF
j_call: TRBJ1-2; v_call: TRBV9; cdr3_aa: CASSHGQGANYGYTF
j_call: TRBJ2-1; v_call: TRBV12-3/TRBV12-4; cdr3_aa: CASSPVRWDEQFF
j_call: TRBJ1-5; v_call: TRBV7-7; cdr3_aa: CASSPVGQGDVLSNQPQHF
j_call: TRBJ1-4; v_call: TRBV7-9; cdr3_aa: CASRTGGATNEKLFF
j_call: TRBJ2-2; v_call: TRBV5-1; cdr3_aa: CASSDRTSGASGGELFF
j_call: TRBJ2-2; v_call: TRBV20-1; cdr3_aa: CSARVFQGNTGELFF
j_call: TRBJ2-5; v_call: TRBV18; cdr3_aa: CASSPLSGIGETQYF
j_call: TRBJ2-2; v_call: TRBV24-1; cdr3_aa: CATSEGIAGESTGELFF
j_call: TRBJ2-5; v_call: TRBV12-3/TRBV12-4; cdr3_aa: CASSLLGVRETQYF
j_call: TRBJ2-1; v_call: TRBV29-1; cdr3_aa: CSLGGLYNNEQFF
j_call: TRBJ1-1; v_call: TRBV20-1; cdr3_aa: CSGDPGNTEAFF